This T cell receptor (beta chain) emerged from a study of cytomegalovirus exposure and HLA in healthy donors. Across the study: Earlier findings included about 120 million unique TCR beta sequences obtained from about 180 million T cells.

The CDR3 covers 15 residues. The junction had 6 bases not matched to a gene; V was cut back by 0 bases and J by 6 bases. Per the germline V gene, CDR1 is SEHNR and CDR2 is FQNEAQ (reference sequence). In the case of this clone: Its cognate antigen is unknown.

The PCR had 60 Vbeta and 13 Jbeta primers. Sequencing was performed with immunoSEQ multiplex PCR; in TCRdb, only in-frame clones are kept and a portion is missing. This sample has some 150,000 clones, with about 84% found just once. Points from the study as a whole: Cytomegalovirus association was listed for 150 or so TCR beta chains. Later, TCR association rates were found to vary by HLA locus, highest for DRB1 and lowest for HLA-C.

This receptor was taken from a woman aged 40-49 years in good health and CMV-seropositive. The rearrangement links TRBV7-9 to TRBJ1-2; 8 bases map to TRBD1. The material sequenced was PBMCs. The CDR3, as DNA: TGTGCCAGCAGCTTAGCGTTTGGACAGGGTCATGGCTACACCTTC. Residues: CASSLAFGQGHGYTF.